The 10 T cell receptor beta chains below all came from one sample that was sequenced in a study of blood T cells in healthy people across ages. Sample-barcoded 5' priming and a J-beta primer mix drove a second PCR of about 7 to 11 cycles. MiXCR, run by TCRdb on the 5' RACE reads, gives a single entry per CDR3 protein. Among just under 900,000 distinct CDR3 sequences, more than 25% were seen once, and the ten largest hold 17%. The sequencing input was blood. These receptors were obtained from a woman older than 75 in good health.

This clonotype was picked up many times. The J gene is TRBJ2-5, the V gene TRBV7-8, with 12 bases aligning to TRBD2. V lost 3 bases and J lost 6; bases outside the gene matches: 11. Germline loops: CDR1 SGHVS, CDR2 FQNEAQ. This CDR3 region has 17 residues. The CDR3 DNA reads as TGTGCCAGCAGCTTCGCTGCCCCTAGCGGGGGGGGGAAGACCCAGTACTTC. It yields the protein CASSFAAPSGGGKTQYF.

Remarks on this clonotype: One base away lies a much larger clone, so this may be a sequencing read error. The V call is TRBV7-2, the J call TRBJ1-1; no firm D call. Germline CDR1 reads SGHTA; CDR2 reads FQGNSA. Trimming pared 6 bases from V and 4 bases from J, leaving 18 bases between. CDR3 length: 15 residues. CDR3 protein: CASRKDGVLSTEAFF. The CDR3 bases are TGTGCCAGCAGGAAGGACGGGGTTCTTTCCACTGAAGCTTTCTTT. The whole variable domain, remainder taken from reference TRBV7-2 and TRBJ1-1, is GAGVSQSPSNKVTEKGKDVELRCDPISGHTALYWYRQSLGQGLEFLIYFQGNSAPDKSGLPSDRFSAERTGGSVSTLTIQRTQQEDSAVYLCASRKDGVLSTEAFFGQGTRLTVV.

This clonotype turned up a few times. V and J are TRBV11-1 and TRBJ2-1, with 7 bases fitting TRBD2. CDR3 length: 15 residues. V dropped 5 bases and J dropped 5; count of bases not matched to a gene: 9. From germline, CDR1 is SGHAT and CDR2 FQDESV (reference sequence). The CDR3 sequence: CASSPHWGRDNEQFF. The CDR3 DNA reads TGTGCCAGCAGCCCCCATTGGGGGAGGGACAATGAGCAGTTCTTC.

This clonotype was detected ten times or more. V is TRBV20-1 and J is TRBJ1-5, with 10 positions matching TRBD1. J lost 5 bases, V lost 3 bases, and 1 base had no gene match. Germline loops: CDR1 DFQATT, CDR2 SNEGSKA (reference sequence). CDR3 length equals 13 residues. CDR3 nucleotides: TGCAGTGCTAGGGGGACAGGGGATCAGCCCCAGCATTTT. Translated, it gives CSARGTGDQPQHF.

This clonotype turned up a few times. The chain employs TRBV5-5 and TRBJ2-2; TRBD2 matches 7 bases. The V segment lost 4 bases and the J segment 4 bases; nucleotides outside the gene matches: 4. The germline V gene has CDR1 SGHKS and CDR2 YYEKEE (reference sequence). The CDR3 spans 14 residues. CDR3 region: CASSIREGTGELFF. CDR3 coding DNA: TGTGCCAGCAGCATTAGGGAGGGCACCGGGGAGCTGTTTTTT.

This clonotype has at least ten counts. This rearrangement joins TRBV3-1 to TRBJ2-7; D possibly corresponds to TRBD1 (6 bases). Germline CDR1 LGHDT, CDR2 YNNKEL (reference sequence). This CDR3 has 14 residues. V was pared by 5 bases and J by 3 bases, with 14 bases between. DNA of the CDR3: TGTGCCAGCAGCGAACGACAGGCGGGCTACGAGCAGTACTTC. The encoded protein is CASSERQAGYEQYF.

The sample holds a few counts of this clonotype. CDR3 loop: CASSTHSQGKETQYF. The CDR3 DNA follows: TGTGCCAGCAGCACGCACTCACAGGGTAAAGAGACCCAGTACTTC. The chain combines TRBV11-3 with TRBJ2-5, with D maybe TRBD1 (6 bases). Germline V gene sequence: CDR1 SGHNT, CDR2 YENEEA. V was clipped by 5 bases and J by 3 bases, with 16 bases between them. The CDR3 consists of 15 residues.

The rearrangement links TRBV6-2 or TRBV6-3 to TRBJ2-1; 12 nucleotides line up with TRBD2. TRBJ2-7 explains the end of the DNA better; the J call may be wrong. Germline V gene lookup returns CDR1 MNHEY and CDR2 SVGEGT. CDR3 size: 15 residues. The DNA for the CDR3 is TGTGCCAGCAGCTTAACTAGCGGGGGGTCCAATGAGCAGTACTTC. As protein: CASSLTSGGSNEQYF.

The chain has TRBV10-3 and TRBJ2-5; D is perhaps TRBD1 or TRBD2 (7 bases each). This CDR3 is 12 amino acids long. The germline CDR1 and CDR2 sequences are ENHRY and SYGVKD. With 8 bases removed from V and 7 bases from J, the gap between germline ends came to 14 bases. In DNA form, the CDR3 reads TGTGCCATCTCACCAGGGGGGGCGACCCAGTACTTC. Its translation: CAISPGGATQYF.

The chain employs TRBV5-1 and TRBJ2-1; 9 nucleotides align to TRBD1. J lost 5 bases, V lost 4 bases, and 4 bases had no gene match. The CDR3 sequence is 14 residues long. Looked up from germline, CDR1 is SGHRS and CDR2 is YFSETQ. CDR3 loop: CASSIRQGDNEQFF. CDR3 nucleotide sequence: TGCGCCAGCAGCATACGACAGGGGGACAATGAGCAGTTCTTC.